This T cell receptor beta chain comes out of a study of blood T cell repertoires in COVID-19. Background on the study: Samples taken during acute and convalescent COVID-19 were collected in the United States, Italy and Spain.

The assay was immunoSEQ multiplex PCR, and TCRdb's table has in-frame clones only and misses some. The sample has 100,000 to 150,000 clones; about four fifths are singletons. Trimming pared 4 bases from V and 9 bases from J, leaving 16 bases between. Germline V gene lookup returns CDR1 SGDLS and CDR2 YYNGEE. This CDR3 spans 13 amino acids. The rearrangement joins TRBV9 to TRBJ2-5, with D hard to call. The sequenced material came from peripheral blood. This TCR derives from a man aged 55 to 70 with acute or convalescent COVID-19. The CDR3 loop is CASSPQGVAAQYF. The CDR3 DNA follows: TGTGCCAGCAGCCCACAAGGAGTCGCCGCCCAGTACTTC.